Each of the 13 T cell receptor beta chains below was sequenced from the same sample in a study of blood T cell repertoires in COVID-19. Some clones are missing from TCRdb's copy, which holds only in-frame ones; the method was immunoSEQ multiplex PCR. The data show 130,000 to 150,000 clones, 75% to 85% seen once. The sample was peripheral blood. These receptors came from a man aged 60-69 years with active or convalescent COVID-19.

CDR3 DNA sequence: TGTGCCAGCTCTCCCCTCGGGACAGGCGCCTACGAGCAGTACGTC. Translated: CASSPLGTGAYEQYV. The V call is TRBV18, the J call TRBJ2-7, with 8 bases identical to TRBD1. This CDR3 is 15 amino acids long. The germline gives CDR1 KGHSH, CDR2 LQKENI. V lost 6 bases and J lost 2; bases outside the gene matches: 9.

The chain combines TRBV4-1 with TRBJ1-2; D gene uncertain. V was pared by 0 bases and J by 4 bases, with 3 bases between. This CDR3 has 12 amino acids. Germline loops: CDR1 MGHRA, CDR2 YSYEKL. DNA for the CDR3: TGCGCCAGCAGCCAAGAGGCCTATGGCTACACCTTC. Residues: CASSQEAYGYTF.

V gene TRBV19 combines with J gene TRBJ2-1; 10 positions agree with TRBD2. Germline CDR1 reads LNHDA; CDR2 reads SQIVND (reference sequence). The CDR3 length is 16 residues. V lost 3 bases to trimming and J lost 6 bases; unmatched junction nucleotides: 8. CDR3 loop: CASSIIPSGRGNEQFF. CDR3 nucleotide sequence: TGTGCCAGTAGTATTATACCGAGCGGGAGGGGCAATGAGCAGTTCTTC.

Relative to its sample, this clone is medium-sized. The chain employs TRBV4-1 and TRBJ1-1; D perhaps matches TRBD1 (6 bases). This CDR3 comprises 13 residues. CDR1 and CDR2 (germline): MGHRA, YSYEKL. V shed 0 bases and J shed 11 bases, with 13 bases lying between them. The CDR3 sequence: CASSQDRGGEAFF. DNA of the CDR3: TGCGCCAGCAGCCAAGATAGGGGGGGTGAGGCTTTCTTT.

The V gene is TRBV5-1, the J gene TRBJ2-7; 7 bases line up with TRBD1. After removal of 4 bases from V and 2 bases from J, the junction contained 12 bases not matched to a gene. The CDR3 runs to 16 residues. CDR1 is SGHRS and CDR2 is YFSETQ in the germline V gene. In nucleotides, the CDR3 is TGCGCCAGCAGCCTGGCCTCGGGACAGCTCGCCTACGAGCAGTACTTC. Protein sequence: CASSLASGQLAYEQYF.

V gene TRBV3-1 (or the pseudogene TRBV3-2) combines with J gene TRBJ2-2; 8 nucleotides match TRBD1. Germline CDR1 LGHDT, CDR2 YNNKEL (reference sequence). V trimming: 4 bases; J trimming: 4 bases; junction bases outside the gene matches: 8. This CDR3 contains 16 residues. CDR3 sequence reads: CASSPLQGGPTGELFF. CDR3 in DNA: TGTGCCAGCAGCCCCCTACAGGGGGGACCCACCGGGGAGCTGTTTTTT.

The rearrangement uses TRBV19 and TRBJ1-1, with TRBD1 identical over 7 bases. From germline, CDR1 is LNHDA and CDR2 SQIVND (reference sequence). CDR3 length: 13 residues. With V trimmed by 6 bases and J by 7 bases, 8 bases remained unmatched. The CDR3 region is CASRPDRTGEAFF. For the CDR3, the DNA is TGTGCCAGTAGACCGGACAGGACGGGTGAAGCTTTCTTT.

The gene calls are TRBV9 and TRBJ1-2, with D possibly matching TRBD1 (6 bases). Looked up from germline, CDR1 is SGDLS and CDR2 is YYNGEE. V dropped 0 bases and J dropped 1 base, with 16 bases sitting between them. This CDR3 is built from 17 residues. CDR3: CASSVVIDRRSNYGYTF. The CDR3 DNA reads as TGTGCCAGCAGCGTAGTGATAGACAGGCGGAGTAACTATGGCTACACCTTC.

The chain links TRBV7-9 to TRBJ2-7; 11 nucleotides agree with TRBD1. V lost 1 base to trimming and J lost 3 bases; unmatched junction nucleotides: 2. The germline V gene encodes CDR1 SEHNR and CDR2 FQNEAQ (reference sequence). The CDR3 sequence is 15 residues long. In nucleotides, the CDR3 is TGTGCCAGCAGCTTAGAAGGGACAGGGGGCTACGAGCAGTACTTC. Amino acid sequence: CASSLEGTGGYEQYF. The full variable domain, completed using reference TRBV7-9 and TRBJ2-7, is DTGVSQNPRHKITKRGQNVTFRCDPISEHNRLYWYRQTLGQGPEFLTYFQNEAQLEKSRLLSDRFSAERPKGSFSTLEIQRTEQGDSAMYLCASSLEGTGGYEQYFGPGTRLTVT.

The V call is TRBV29-1, the J call TRBJ1-2; D ambiguous. CDR1 is SQVTM and CDR2 is ANQGSEA in the germline V gene. V shed 0 bases and J shed 10 bases, with 6 bases lying between them. CDR3 length equals 10 residues. CDR3 region: CSVEDQSYTF. For the CDR3, the DNA is TGCAGCGTTGAAGATCAGTCCTACACCTTC. The entire variable domain, with the rest obtained from reference TRBV29-1 and TRBJ1-2, is as follows: SAVISQKPSRDICQRGTSLTIQCQVDSQVTMMFWYRQQPGQSLTLIATANQGSEATYESGFVIDKFPISRPNLTFSTLTVSNMSPEDSSIYLCSVEDQSYTFGSGTRLTVV.

The chain carries TRBV11-3 and TRBJ2-1; 11 bases map to TRBD2. Germline V lookup: CDR1 SGHNT, CDR2 YENEEA. This CDR3 region has 15 residues. The V and J ends lost 6 bases and 5 bases, in that order; junction bases with no gene match: 6. As DNA, the CDR3 is TGTGCCAGCAGTCTCGGGACTAGCGGAAACAATGAGCAGTTCTTC. Translation: CASSLGTSGNNEQFF.

A few counts support this clone. The rearrangement uses TRBV5-4 and TRBJ1-1; D unresolved. V gave up 2 bases and J gave up 0 bases, with 8 bases separating them. The CDR3 is made up of 14 amino acids. Looked up from germline, CDR1 is SGHNT and CDR2 is YYREEE (reference sequence). The CDR3 is CASSFAGMNTEAFF. CDR3 nucleotide sequence: TGTGCCAGCAGCTTTGCAGGCATGAACACTGAAGCTTTCTTT.

The chain links TRBV7-2 to TRBJ1-1, with D possibly TRBD1 on 6 matching bases. V lost 2 bases and J 2 bases, leaving 12 bases between the germline ends. The CDR3 has 15 residues. The germline V gene encodes CDR1 SGHTA and CDR2 FQGNSA. CDR3 sequence (DNA): TGTGCCAGCAGCTTACAGGGACACGTAAACACTGAAGCTTTCTTT. Its translation: CASSLQGHVNTEAFF.